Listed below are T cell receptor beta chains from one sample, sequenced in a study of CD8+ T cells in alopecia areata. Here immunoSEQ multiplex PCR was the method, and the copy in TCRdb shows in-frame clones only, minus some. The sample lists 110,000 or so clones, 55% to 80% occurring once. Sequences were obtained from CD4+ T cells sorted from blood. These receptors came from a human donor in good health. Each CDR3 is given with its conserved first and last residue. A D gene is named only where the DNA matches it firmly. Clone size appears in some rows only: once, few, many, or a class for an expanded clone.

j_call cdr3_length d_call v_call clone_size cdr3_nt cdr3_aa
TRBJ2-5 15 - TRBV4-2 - TGTGCCAGCAGCCAAGACTGGACCCAGACGGAGACCCAGTACTTC CASSQDWTQTETQYF
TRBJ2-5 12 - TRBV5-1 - TGCGCCAGCAACGGGCCTCAAGAGACCCAGTACTTC CASNGPQETQYF
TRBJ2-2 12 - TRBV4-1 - TGCGCCAGCTCCCTCCCTGGCGGGGAGCTGTTTTTT CASSLPGGELFF
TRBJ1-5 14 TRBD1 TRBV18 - TGTGCCAGCTCACCCGGGACAGTGGGACAGCCCCAGCATTTT CASSPGTVGQPQHF
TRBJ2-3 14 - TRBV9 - TGTGCCAGCAGCGCCAGGGAGAGCACAGATACGCAGTATTTT CASSARESTDTQYF
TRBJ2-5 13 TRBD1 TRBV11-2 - TGTGCCAGCAGCTTCGACAGGGGAGAGACCCAGTACTTC CASSFDRGETQYF
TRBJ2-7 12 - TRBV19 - TGTGCCAGTAGTAAACAGGGATACGAGCAGTACTTC CASSKQGYEQYF
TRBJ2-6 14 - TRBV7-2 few TGTGCCAGCAGCTCGATAGGGGAGGCCAACGTCCTGACTTTC CASSSIGEANVLTF
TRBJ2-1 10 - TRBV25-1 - TGTGCCACCTGGGGTAGTGAGCAGTTCTTC CATWGSEQFF
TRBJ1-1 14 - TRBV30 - TGTGCCACCACCAAAAAAGGGGGGCAAACTGAAGCTTTCTTT CATTKKGGQTEAFF
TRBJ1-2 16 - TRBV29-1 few TGCAGCGTTAAGGTTGTTGGCAGGGCGCCTAACTATGGCTACACCTTC CSVKVVGRAPNYGYTF
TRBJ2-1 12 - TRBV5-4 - TGTGCCAGCAGCTGGGACCTTACTGAGCAGTTCTTC CASSWDLTEQFF
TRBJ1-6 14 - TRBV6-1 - TGTGCCAGCAGTGATGCGTGGGGGAATTCACCCCTCCACTTT CASSDAWGNSPLHF
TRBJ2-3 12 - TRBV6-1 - TGTGCCAGCACCAACGCTGGGGATACGCAGTATTTT CASTNAGDTQYF
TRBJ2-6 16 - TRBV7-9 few TGTGCCAGCAGCTTCGGACAGAGCTCTGGGGCCAACGTCCTGACTTTC CASSFGQSSGANVLTF
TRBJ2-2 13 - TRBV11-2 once TGTGCCAGCAGCTTAGATCGGGACGGGGAGCTGTTTTTT CASSLDRDGELFF
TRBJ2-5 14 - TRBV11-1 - TGTGCCAGCAGCTTAGTTTACGACGGAGAGACCCAGTACTTC CASSLVYDGETQYF
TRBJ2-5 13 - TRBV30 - TGTGCCTGGTTCAGGCCTAGTCAAGAGACCCAGTACTTC CAWFRPSQETQYF
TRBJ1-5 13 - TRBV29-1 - TGCAGCGTTCGGGGGCAGCTGGATCAGCCCCAGCATTTT CSVRGQLDQPQHF
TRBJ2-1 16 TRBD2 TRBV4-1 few TGCGCCAGCAGCCAAGAGGGCGGGGGGGCTATGAGTGAGCAGTTCTTC CASSQEGGGAMSEQFF